Each of the 26 T cell receptor beta chains below was sequenced from the same sample in a study of shared clonotypes between healthy human individuals. Produced via immunoSEQ multiplex PCR; TCRdb's table is partial and in-frame only. Of about 1.1 million clones detected, around three quarters appear once; the ten largest clones hold under 0.6%. Sequencing input: memory CD4+ T cells from PBMCs. The subset: CD45RA-negative fraction. Receptor source: a man younger than 30 in good health. Some clones in this sample may be carry-over from other donors' samples.

V usage is TRBV7-3 and J usage is TRBJ2-3; D tentatively reads TRBD1 or TRBD2 (5 bases each). Deletions cut 5 bases from V and 5 bases from J, with 17 bases between. Looked up from germline, CDR1 is SGHTA and CDR2 is FQGTGA. CDR3 size: 15 residues. Here the CDR3 reads CASSSRDRPGDTQYF. In nucleotides, the CDR3 is TGTGCCAGCAGCAGCCGGGACCGACCCGGAGATACGCAGTATTTT.

This chain links TRBV28 with TRBJ1-5; no clear D gene. The CDR3 consists of 10 residues. Per germline, CDR1 MDHEN and CDR2 SYDVKM. Trimming removed 6 bases from V and 7 bases from J, with 4 bases in between. CDR3 bases: TGTGCCAGCAGCGAGCAGCCCCAGCATTTT. Its protein product is CASSEQPQHF.

Worth noting for this clone: The same CDR3 arises from other DNA sequences in this sample as well. This sequence joins TRBV5-1 and TRBJ1-2; no definite D call. The CDR3 length is 13 residues. The germline V and J ends were trimmed by 0 bases and 2 bases, with 5 bases remaining between them. Germline-derived CDR1 and CDR2 are SGHRS and YFSETQ. CDR3 coding DNA: TGCGCCAGCAGCTTGGGCGGGAACTATGGCTACACCTTC. Translated, it gives CASSLGGNYGYTF.

This clone was seen a single time. This rearrangement joins TRBV6-1 to TRBJ2-3; 9 nucleotides agree with TRBD2. There are 13 residues in the CDR3. V shed 7 bases, J shed 4 bases, and the junction held 3 bases outside the gene matches. The germline CDR1 and CDR2 sequences are MNHNS and SASEGT. Written as DNA, the CDR3 is TGTGCCAGCAAGCGGGGGGCCGCAGATACGCAGTATTTT. Translation gives CASKRGAADTQYF.

This chain links TRBV11-2 with TRBJ2-1; perhaps D is TRBD1 or TRBD2 (5 bases each). This CDR3 contains 16 residues. Trimming removed 7 bases at V and 1 base at J, with 17 bases between. The V gene's germline CDR1 is SGHAT and CDR2 FQNNGV. The CDR3 coding sequence is TGTGCCAGCAACAAAGGGGCGGGTCCGTCCTACAATGAGCAGTTCTTC. Translating gives CASNKGAGPSYNEQFF. The variable domain in full, with the rest retrieved from reference TRBV11-2 and TRBJ2-1, is EAGVAQSPRYKIIEKRQSVAFWCNPISGHATLYWYQQILGQGPKLLIQFQNNGVVDDSQLPKDRFSAERLKGVDSTLKIQPAKLEDSAVYLCASNKGAGPSYNEQFFGPGTRLTVL.

Of note for this clone: Other DNA sequences in this specimen translate into the identical CDR3. The chain carries TRBV28 and TRBJ1-1; 7 bases align to TRBD1. The CDR3 is made up of 12 amino acids. J was trimmed by 11 bases and V by 2 bases; bases with no gene match: 5. Germline CDR1 MDHEN, CDR2 SYDVKM. CDR3 loop: CASSLVGTEAFF. The DNA of the CDR3 is TGTGCCAGCAGTTTAGTTGGGACAGAGGCTTTCTTT.

V usage is TRBV18 and J usage is TRBJ2-7, with TRBD2 as a possible D gene (5 bases). CDR3 length: 15 amino acids. Looked up from germline, CDR1 is KGHSH and CDR2 is LQKENI. V was clipped by 1 base and J by 2 bases, with 12 bases between them. The CDR3 coding sequence is TGTGCCAGCTCACCACAGGGTCAAGCGGCCTACGAGCAGTACTTC. It codes for CASSPQGQAAYEQYF.

V and J are TRBV5-1 and TRBJ2-7, with D perhaps matching TRBD1 (5 bases). Trimming stripped 4 bases from V and 4 bases from J, with 18 bases between. The germline gives CDR1 SGHRS, CDR2 YFSETQ. The CDR3 sequence is 15 residues long. CDR3 loop: CASSRGLGNTYEQYF. The CDR3 DNA sequence: TGCGCCAGCAGCAGGGGCTTGGGAAACACGTACGAGCAGTACTTC. The whole variable domain, remainder taken from reference TRBV5-1 and TRBJ2-7, is KAGVTQTPRYLIKTRGQQVTLSCSPISGHRSVSWYQQTPGQGLQFLFEYFSETQRNKGNFPGRFSGRQFSNSRSEMNVSTLELGDSALYLCASSRGLGNTYEQYFGPGTRLTVT.

The sample holds one count of this clone. The sample contains more than one DNA sequence encoding this CDR3. The chain joins TRBV9 to TRBJ1-5; no firm D call. The CDR3 consists of 13 residues. Germline V gene lookup returns CDR1 SGDLS and CDR2 YYNGEE. Trimming took off 0 bases at V and 5 bases at J, with 6 bases between the two ends. The CDR3 nucleotides are TGTGCCAGCAGCGTAGACGGGGATCAGCCCCAGCATTTT. It encodes CASSVDGDQPQHF.

This clone was observed once. The rearrangement joins TRBV25-1 to TRBJ2-6; no clear D. V lost 8 bases to trimming and J lost 0 bases, with 5 bases between them. CDR1 MGHDK and CDR2 SYGVNS come from the germline V gene. The CDR3 is 13 amino acids. The DNA of the CDR3 is TGTGCCAGCTCAAACTCTGGGGCCAACGTCCTGACTTTC. Translating it yields CASSNSGANVLTF. The variable domain in full, with the rest retrieved from reference TRBV25-1 and TRBJ2-6, is EADIYQTPRYLVIGTGKKITLECSQTMGHDKMYWYQQDPGMELHLIHYSYGVNSTEKGDLSSESTVSRIRTEHFPLTLESARPSHTSQYLCASSNSGANVLTFGAGSRLTVL.

This chain uses TRBV9 with TRBJ2-7; no clear D gene. The CDR3 has 14 amino acids. CDR1 SGDLS and CDR2 YYNGEE come from the germline V gene. V was clipped by 0 bases and J by 3 bases, with 10 bases between them. DNA for the CDR3: TGTGCCAGCAGCGTAGGTTCCCGCTACTACGAGCAGTACTTC. Translated: CASSVGSRYYEQYF.

The V call is TRBV5-4, the J call TRBJ1-2; the D is unclear. The CDR3 has 14 amino acids. The germline CDR1 and CDR2 sequences are SGHNT and YYREEE (reference sequence). The ends were cut back, 1 base at V and 4 bases at J, with 11 bases in the middle. The CDR3 spells CASSLNYGTYGYTF. Written as DNA, the CDR3 is TGTGCCAGCAGCTTGAATTACGGAACCTATGGCTACACCTTC.

The gene calls are TRBV27 and TRBJ2-5; the match to TRBD1 covers 11 bases. Germline V CDR1 and CDR2: MNHEY, SMNVEV (reference sequence). Trimming at V came to 4 bases and at J to 7 bases, leaving 20 bases not matched to a gene. The CDR3 contains 19 residues. The DNA for the CDR3 is TGTGCCAGCAGTTCGACCCTGGGGTGGGGACAGGGGGTTGGTCGGACCCAGTACTTC. Its translation: CASSSTLGWGQGVGRTQYF.

About this clone itself: With a far larger clone one base away, a read error is the likely cause. Other DNA sequences of this sample code for an identical CDR3. The chain carries TRBV11-2 and TRBJ1-1, with D unclear. Trimming removed 1 base from V and 1 base from J, with 4 bases in between. Germline V gives CDR1 SGHAT, CDR2 FQNNGV. This CDR3 comprises 13 residues. As DNA, the CDR3 is TGTGCCAGCAGCTTAGGGCAGAACACTGAAGCTTTCTTT. It is translated as CASSLGQNTEAFF.

The chain is built from TRBV30 and TRBJ1-2, with 9 bases that match TRBD1. The germline CDR1 and CDR2 sequences are GTSNPN and SVGIG (reference sequence). The CDR3 covers 16 residues. V shed 1 base, J shed 2 bases, and the junction held 8 bases outside the gene matches. The CDR3 region is CAWSAPRGQGNYGYTF. The CDR3 nucleotides are TGTGCCTGGAGTGCACCCCGGGGACAGGGCAACTATGGCTACACCTTC.

This clone was found once. This chain uses TRBV11-3 with TRBJ1-2; 7 bases line up with TRBD1. With V trimmed by 4 bases and J by 6 bases, 5 bases remained unmatched. Germline V gene data show CDR1 as SGHNT and CDR2 as YENEEA. The CDR3 contains 13 residues. CDR3 region: CASSSNRGNGYTF. CDR3 in DNA: TGTGCCAGCAGCTCCAACAGGGGCAATGGCTACACCTTC.

This clone showed up just a few times. The gene calls are TRBV7-2 and TRBJ2-7, with D unclear. Germline V gene lookup returns CDR1 SGHTA and CDR2 FQGNSA. The CDR3 extends over 16 amino acids. Trimming took off 2 bases at V and 0 bases at J, with 14 bases between the two ends. CDR3 sequence reads: CASSLLVGDSSYEQYF. DNA for the CDR3: TGTGCCAGCAGCTTACTGGTGGGCGATTCCTCCTACGAGCAGTACTTC.

This rearrangement joins TRBV9 to TRBJ1-4; tentative D call: TRBD1 (6 bases). Germline V lookup: CDR1 SGDLS, CDR2 YYNGEE. The CDR3 length is 15 residues. The V end was cut by 4 bases, the J end by 1 base, with 11 bases between. The CDR3 region has the DNA TGTGCCAGCAGCCCACAGGGTTTAACTAATGAAAAACTGTTTTTT. The encoded protein is CASSPQGLTNEKLFF.

The sample holds a few counts of this clone. The V and J genes are TRBV20-1 and TRBJ1-2, with D maybe TRBD1 (5 bases). The CDR3 extends over 11 amino acids. Germline CDR1 and CDR2: DFQATT and SNEGSKA (reference sequence). Trimming removed 6 bases at V and 8 bases at J, with 13 bases between. CDR3 bases: TGCAGTGCCGAACGGGGACGGGGCTACACCTTC. It encodes CSAERGRGYTF.

The rearrangement uses TRBV5-1 and TRBJ1-4; TRBD1 might be the D (5 bases). Trimming removed 0 bases from V and 13 bases from J, with 13 bases in between. Germline CDR1 SGHRS, CDR2 YFSETQ. This CDR3 region has 13 residues. Here the CDR3 DNA reads TGCGCCAGCAGCTTGGACCCGGGGACGGGACTGTTTTTT. Amino acids: CASSLDPGTGLFF.

CDR3 loop: CASSERATSSYEQYF. DNA for the CDR3: TGTGCCAGCAGTGAAAGAGCGACAAGCTCCTACGAGCAGTACTTC. The chain uses TRBV6-1 and TRBJ2-5; D gene uncertain. Matching the DNA end better, TRBJ2-7 makes the J call doubtful. Germline V gene data show CDR1 as MNHNS and CDR2 as SASEGT. The CDR3 loop spans 15 amino acids.

The chain employs TRBV7-9 and TRBJ1-5; the D gene is possibly TRBD1 (6 bases). The CDR3 runs to 17 residues. The V gene lost 4 bases and the J gene lost 7 bases, with 23 bases spanning the gap. Germline CDR1 SEHNR, CDR2 FQNEAQ (reference sequence). The CDR3 sequence: CASSSEWGAEISQPQHF. CDR3 nucleotide sequence: TGTGCCAGCAGCTCAGAGTGGGGGGCAGAAATTTCCCAGCCCCAGCATTTT.

The table lists this clone with a count of one. Other nucleotide sequences from this sample produce the same CDR3. The rearrangement joins TRBV5-1 to TRBJ2-2, with D perhaps assigned TRBD1 or TRBD2 (5 bases each). Germline V CDR1 and CDR2: SGHRS, YFSETQ. V was shortened by 0 bases and J by 1 base, with 10 bases between the two germline ends. The length of the CDR3 is 16 residues. DNA for the CDR3: TGCGCCAGCAGCTTGGGGGGGACGAGGAACACCGGGGAGCTGTTTTTT. It translates to CASSLGGTRNTGELFF.

The chain joins TRBV20-1 to TRBJ2-1; no reliable D call. CDR1 is DFQATT, CDR2 SNEGSKA, per germline (reference sequence). The germline V and J ends were trimmed by 6 bases and 4 bases, with 4 bases remaining between them. This CDR3 comprises 10 residues. CDR3 residues: CSAKYNEQFF. In DNA, the CDR3 is TGCAGTGCCAAATACAATGAGCAGTTCTTC.

This clone was observed a single time. A read error is the likely source, as a far larger clone sits one nucleotide away. The genes are TRBV7-2 and TRBJ2-1, with unresolved D. The germline V gene encodes CDR1 SGHTA and CDR2 FQGNSA. V was cut by 4 bases and J by 6 bases, with 19 bases left in between. CDR3 length equals 16 residues. The CDR3 reads CASSSRASSRVNEQFF. In DNA form, the CDR3 reads TGTGCCAGCAGCTCCCGCGCTAGTTCACGGGTCAATGAGCAGTTCTTC.

The chain is built from TRBV7-6 and TRBJ2-7; 8 bases fit TRBD1. Trimming removed 4 bases from V and 1 base from J; junction bases left unmatched: 6. CDR3 length: 15 amino acids. Germline V CDR1 and CDR2: SGHVS, FNYEAQ. DNA for the CDR3: TGTGCCAGCAGCTGGCGGACAGGGAGGTCCTACGAGCAGTACTTC. It specifies CASSWRTGRSYEQYF.